The clone carrying this TCR beta chain was detected once. Following autologous stem cell transplantation, relapse occurred in every patient, and exposure to brentuximab vedotin varied. This sample is drawn from a study of PD-1 blockade in classical Hodgkin lymphoma. Overall study context: The patients were dosed with nivolumab 3 mg/kg, infused intravenously every 2 weeks.

Assay used: immunoSEQ multiplex PCR; TCRdb lists only in-frame clones, some missing. The sample lists 35,000 to 40,000 clones; 88% were seen once. This CDR3 has 16 amino acids. CDR1 is SGHAT and CDR2 is FQDESV in the germline V gene (reference sequence). V lost 2 bases to trimming and J lost 2 bases, with 15 bases between them. Here the sequenced sample was peripheral blood mononuclear cells (PBMCs), taken before the second cycle of nivolumab. The chain combines TRBV11-1 with TRBJ2-5; D is unresolved. The source is a human donor with classical Hodgkin lymphoma. The CDR3 DNA sequence: TGTGCCAGCAGCTTACAAGGATGGGATTTACAAGAGACCCAGTACTTC. Residues: CASSLQGWDLQETQYF.